The present TCR beta chain was sequenced within a study of T-cell memory formation after mild COVID-19. Amplification by 5'RACE using constant-segment primers produced TCR alpha and TCR beta cDNA libraries that carried sample barcodes and UMIs. TCRdb processed the 5' RACE reads anew with MiXCR; each CDR3 protein has one entry. The data contain roughly 610,000 distinct CDR3 sequences, roughly 17% of them seen just once; the ten biggest clones take up roughly 7.7%. Germline-derived CDR1 and CDR2 are SGHRS and YFSETQ. This CDR3 spans 14 amino acids. V was clipped by 4 bases and J by 5 bases, with 12 bases between them. This clonotype was observed a handful of times.

Sequenced: PBMCs or a T cell subset sorted from them (not recorded which). This TCR derives from an adult woman who had mild COVID-19 (a few samples of this study predate the infection). Cell type and time point are not known. The chain recombines TRBV5-1 with TRBJ2-2; D remains unclear. DNA for the CDR3: TGCGCCAGCAGCAACCGGGTCTTTACCGGGGAGCTGTTTTTT. Its translation is CASSNRVFTGELFF.